This entry concerns a single TCR beta chain. These data are taken from a study of blood T cell repertoires in COVID-19. Study background: Sources were T cells, B-cell-depleted T cells, or PBMCs; the material itself was cDNA or gDNA.

Data came from immunoSEQ multiplex PCR; TCRdb stores just in-frame clones and leaves some out. The data hold about 99,000 clones, with around 81% observed a single time. Sequenced input: peripheral blood. The TCR comes from a man older than 75 with COVID-19, enrolled during active disease.

This CDR3 reads CASSSSGTQETQYF. DNA for the CDR3: TGTGCCAGCAGCTCCAGCGGGACCCAAGAGACCCAGTACTTC. V usage is TRBV7-3 and J usage is TRBJ2-5, with 7 bases that match TRBD2. Germline CDR1 and CDR2: SGHTA and FQGTGA. The trim removed 4 bases at V and 1 base at J, leaving 3 bases unmatched. The CDR3 consists of 14 residues.